Each of the 22 T cell receptor beta chains below was sequenced from the same sample in a study of blood T cell repertoires in COVID-19. Only in-frame clones appear in the TCRdb table, and some are missing; sequencing was by immunoSEQ multiplex PCR. The sample consists of 150,000 or so clones, about 80% of them appearing once. What was sequenced was peripheral blood. The receptors derive from a woman of 80 years or more with acute or convalescent COVID-19.

The chain is built from TRBV19 and TRBJ2-6; D is perhaps TRBD2 (6 bases). Germline V gene sequence: CDR1 LNHDA, CDR2 SQIVND (reference sequence). Trimming cost V 8 bases and J 0 bases, with 14 bases left between them. This CDR3 region has 16 residues. This CDR3 is CASSMGLGSGANVLTF. CDR3 nucleotides: TGTGCCAGTTCTATGGGACTTGGCTCTGGGGCCAACGTCCTGACTTTC.

This sequence joins TRBV6-6 and TRBJ1-1; D is ambiguous. Germline CDR1 MNHNY, CDR2 SVGAGI (reference sequence). This CDR3 contains 14 residues. Trimming removed 7 bases at V and 11 bases at J, with 23 bases between. Written as DNA, the CDR3 is TGTGCCAGCATCTGGAAAGACAACCGAATCGAGGCTTTCTTT. Translating it yields CASIWKDNRIEAFF.

The rearrangement uses TRBV3-1 (or the pseudogene TRBV3-2) and TRBJ2-7; 8 nucleotides line up with TRBD2. The ends lost 0 bases at V and 2 bases at J; junction bases unmatched: 3. This CDR3 has 15 residues. Germline CDR1 reads LGHDT; CDR2 reads YNNKEL (reference sequence). CDR3 sequence (DNA): TGTGCCAGCAGCCAAGATCGGGGGGGGGCCTACGAGCAGTACTTC. Protein sequence: CASSQDRGGAYEQYF.

The chain uses TRBV28 and TRBJ1-3, with unresolved D. This CDR3 contains 14 residues. Trimming shortened V by 6 bases and J by 4 bases, and 13 bases separated the two germline ends. CDR1 and CDR2 from the germline V gene are MDHEN and SYDVKM. CDR3 nucleotide sequence: TGTGCCAGCAGCATCGACAAGCCCGGAAACACCATATATTTT. It codes for CASSIDKPGNTIYF.

This chain uses TRBV19 with TRBJ1-5; D is ambiguous. V dropped 5 bases and J dropped 4 bases, with 9 bases sitting between them. Germline V gene lookup returns CDR1 LNHDA and CDR2 SQIVND (reference sequence). CDR3 length: 13 residues. CDR3 region: CASSASVNQPQHF. The CDR3 bases are TGTGCCAGTAGTGCCAGTGTTAATCAGCCCCAGCATTTT.

The chain recombines TRBV7-2 with TRBJ1-1, with 7 bases matching TRBD1. The CDR3 loop spans 14 amino acids. CDR1 is SGHTA and CDR2 is FQGNSA in the germline V gene. J was trimmed by 3 bases and V by 0 bases; bases with no gene match: 1. The CDR3 DNA is TGTGCCAGCAGCTTAGCGACAGGGTACACTGAAGCTTTCTTT. Its translation is CASSLATGYTEAFF.

This clone was observed a handful of times. This chain links TRBV5-4 with TRBJ1-2; 8 bases align to TRBD1. The CDR3 has 14 residues. Germline-derived CDR1 and CDR2 are SGHNT and YYREEE (reference sequence). V lost 4 bases to trimming and J lost 8 bases; unmatched junction nucleotides: 10. The CDR3, as DNA: TGTGCCAGCAGCCCCGGACAGGGACGAGGAGGCTACACCTTC. Its translation is CASSPGQGRGGYTF.

The V gene is TRBV5-4, the J gene TRBJ2-2, with TRBD2 identical over 11 bases. The CDR3 extends over 17 amino acids. The germline CDR1 and CDR2 sequences are SGHNT and YYREEE (reference sequence). V lost 3 bases, J lost 3 bases, and 7 bases stayed unmatched. The CDR3 DNA sequence: TGTGCCAGCAGCTGGGGTAGCGGGAGGGCCTACACCGGGGAGCTGTTTTTT. Amino acids: CASSWGSGRAYTGELFF.

The CDR3 nucleotides are TGTGCCAGCAGCCTACAACACAGGGAGTTGCCGTACTTC. Protein product: CASSLQHRELPYF. The chain links TRBV14 to TRBJ2-7; TRBD1 might be the D (6 bases). The V end was cut by 4 bases, the J end by 12 bases, with 19 bases between. Looked up from germline, CDR1 is SGHDN and CDR2 is FVKESK. This CDR3 is 13 amino acids long.

This chain joins TRBV14 and TRBJ2-7, with 10 bases lining up with TRBD2. The germline V gene has CDR1 SGHDN and CDR2 FVKESK. V was clipped by 0 bases and J by 3 bases; unmatched bases: 17. The CDR3 sequence is 20 residues long. CDR3 nucleotides: TGTGCCAGCAGCCAAGATCTCTTGTCAGCGGGAGGGCCTATTTTCTACGAGCAGTACTTC. Protein: CASSQDLLSAGGPIFYEQYF.

The gene calls are TRBV4-2 and TRBJ2-3; tentatively, D is TRBD2 (6 bases). The CDR3 totals 13 residues. Trimming took 4 bases from V and 6 from J, leaving 11 bases between them. Germline V CDR1 and CDR2: LGHNA, YNFKEQ. The CDR3 loop reads CASSLTRGDTQYF. The CDR3 DNA sequence: TGTGCCAGCAGCCTGACCCGGGGGGATACGCAGTATTTT.

The chain combines TRBV6-5 with TRBJ1-4, with a tentative D call TRBD1 (6 bases). Germline V gene sequence: CDR1 MNHEY, CDR2 SVGAGI. CDR3 length: 13 residues. Deletions cut 6 bases from V and 4 bases from J, with 9 bases between. The CDR3 bases are TGTGCCAGCAGGGGACATGTTAATGAAAAACTGTTTTTT. It is translated as CASRGHVNEKLFF.

The chain links TRBV6-2 or TRBV6-3 to TRBJ2-5, with 7 bases fitting TRBD2. Trimming cost V 0 bases and J 1 base; bases outside gene matches: 2. The CDR3 is 15 residues long. Per germline, CDR1 MNHEY and CDR2 SVGEGT. CDR3 amino acids: CASSYSGGVQETQYF. CDR3 nucleotide sequence: TGTGCCAGCAGTTACTCGGGGGGGGTCCAAGAGACCCAGTACTTC.

The V and J genes are TRBV7-9 and TRBJ2-5; D not resolved. The CDR3 is 18 amino acids. The V and J ends lost 5 bases and 5 bases respectively, with 27 bases between them. CDR1 and CDR2 from the germline V gene are SEHNR and FQNEAQ (reference sequence). This CDR3 reads CASSPFSGLMLVGETQYF. The CDR3, as DNA: TGTGCCAGCAGCCCGTTTAGTGGTTTAATGCTAGTCGGGGAGACCCAGTACTTC. Complete variable domain (other parts from reference TRBV7-9 and TRBJ2-5): DTGVSQNPRHKITKRGQNVTFRCDPISEHNRLYWYRQTLGQGPEFLTYFQNEAQLEKSRLLSDRFSAERPKGSFSTLEIQRTEQGDSAMYLCASSPFSGLMLVGETQYFGPGTRLLVL.

The chain employs TRBV10-3 and TRBJ1-5; 7 bases align to TRBD1. The CDR3 runs to 14 residues. Losses at the gene ends were 6 bases for V and 4 bases for J; bases not matched to a gene: 6. Germline V gives CDR1 ENHRY, CDR2 SYGVKD. The CDR3 nucleotides read TGTGCCATCAGCCAGACAGGGAGTAATCAGCCCCAGCATTTT. It yields the protein CAISQTGSNQPQHF.

This chain uses TRBV2 with TRBJ2-5; D remains ambiguous. The V and J ends lost 6 bases and 2 bases respectively, with 4 bases between them. The CDR3 is 11 residues long. CDR1 and CDR2 from the germline V gene are SNHLY and FYNNEI. This CDR3 reads CASSLQETQYF. CDR3 bases: TGTGCCAGCAGCTTACAAGAGACCCAGTACTTC. Full variable domain (remainder filled in from reference TRBV2 and TRBJ2-5): EPEVTQTPSHQVTQMGQEVILRCVPISNHLYFYWYRQILGQKVEFLVSFYNNEISEKSEIFDDQFSVERPDGSNFTLKIRSTKLEDSAMYFCASSLQETQYFGPGTRLLVL.

V gene TRBV5-8 combines with J gene TRBJ2-3; tentative D call: TRBD1 (6 bases). The ends were cut back, 0 bases at V and 1 base at J, with 9 bases in the middle. This CDR3 spans 15 amino acids. CDR1 is SGHTS and CDR2 is YDEGEE in the germline V gene. In nucleotides, the CDR3 is TGTGCCAGCAGCTTGGATGCAGGGGGCACAGATACGCAGTATTTT. This gives the protein CASSLDAGGTDTQYF.

V is TRBV2 and J is TRBJ1-2; 10 bases agree with TRBD1. J gave up 5 bases and V 2 bases, and 8 bases lay outside the gene matches. Germline V gene data show CDR1 as SNHLY and CDR2 as FYNNEI. The length of the CDR3 is 16 residues. This chain's CDR3 is CASSELEWTGGYGYTF. CDR3 in DNA: TGTGCCAGCAGTGAATTGGAATGGACAGGGGGGTATGGCTACACCTTC.

The chain has TRBV7-9 and TRBJ1-1; a possible D gene is TRBD1 (6 bases). V lost 5 bases and J 2 bases, leaving 12 bases between the germline ends. The CDR3 extends over 14 amino acids. Germline CDR1 and CDR2: SEHNR and FQNEAQ (reference sequence). The chain's CDR3 is CASSPRGENTEAFF. The CDR3 coding sequence is TGTGCCAGCAGCCCCAGGGGTGAAAACACTGAAGCTTTCTTT. Combining the CDR3 with reference TRBV7-9 and TRBJ1-1 gives the whole variable domain DTGVSQNPRHKITKRGQNVTFRCDPISEHNRLYWYRQTLGQGPEFLTYFQNEAQLEKSRLLSDRFSAERPKGSFSTLEIQRTEQGDSAMYLCASSPRGENTEAFFGQGTRLTVV.

The chain couples TRBV18 to TRBJ2-2; TRBD1 matches 9 bases. Germline-derived CDR1 and CDR2 are KGHSH and LQKENI. This CDR3 region has 15 residues. The junction had 5 bases not matched to a gene; V was cut back by 3 bases and J by 6 bases. CDR3 loop: CASSPGTGKAGELFF. The CDR3 region has the DNA TGTGCCAGCTCACCCGGGACAGGGAAGGCCGGGGAGCTGTTTTTT.

The chain has TRBV3-1 (or the pseudogene TRBV3-2) and TRBJ1-2; TRBD1 agrees at 9 bases. Germline trimming cut 2 bases from V and 4 bases from J; bases unmatched to any gene: 17. The CDR3 spans 19 residues. The germline V gene has CDR1 LGHDT and CDR2 YNNKEL (reference sequence). For the CDR3, the DNA is TGTGCCAGCAGCCAAAGGGGCGAGGGGGGACAGGGTAACGGCTATGGCTACACCTTC. Amino acids: CASSQRGEGGQGNGYGYTF.

The gene calls are TRBV7-9 and TRBJ1-2, with TRBD1 as a possible D gene (6 bases). Trimming cost V 5 bases and J 5 bases, with 18 bases left between them. This CDR3 contains 15 residues. Germline V gives CDR1 SEHNR, CDR2 FQNEAQ (reference sequence). DNA of the CDR3: TGTGCCAGCAGCCTCCAGTTAGGCCAGGGGTATGGCTACACCTTC. It is translated as CASSLQLGQGYGYTF.